Below, 25 T cell receptor beta chains from the same sample are listed, as sequenced in a study of cytomegalovirus exposure and HLA in healthy donors. The repertoire was sequenced with immunoSEQ multiplex PCR; TCRdb's copy has only in-frame clones and lacks some. Found here are more than 85,000 clones, approximately 95% of them singletons; the top ten hold 0.7% to 0.9%. The sequencing sample was made of PBMCs. These receptors were taken from a woman between 18 and 30 years old in good health and CMV-seronegative.

This clone has just one count. The chain joins TRBV2 to TRBJ2-7; the D gene is possibly TRBD2 (7 bases). V was trimmed by 11 bases and J by 5 bases, leaving 22 bases between them. The CDR3 contains 14 residues. CDR1 and CDR2 from the germline V gene are SNHLY and FYNNEI. This chain's CDR3 is CADREGRGTHEQYF. The CDR3 region has the DNA TGTGCCGACCGAGAGGGGAGGGGGACGCACGAGCAGTACTTC.

The V call is TRBV9, the J call TRBJ2-3; D uncertain. Trimming stripped 0 bases from V and 2 bases from J, with 7 bases between. The CDR3 loop spans 14 amino acids. The germline CDR1 and CDR2 sequences are SGDLS and YYNGEE. CDR3 protein: CASSVDLTTDTQYF. CDR3 in DNA: TGTGCCAGCAGCGTAGACCTAACCACAGATACGCAGTATTTT. Supplemented by reference TRBV9 and TRBJ2-3, the full variable domain reads DSGVTQTPKHLITATGQRVTLRCSPRSGDLSVYWYQQSLDQGLQFLIQYYNGEERAKGNILERFSAQQFPDLHSELNLSSLELGDSALYFCASSVDLTTDTQYFGPGTRLTVL.

This sequence joins TRBV11-1 and TRBJ2-7; maybe TRBD1 (6 bases). From germline, CDR1 is SGHAT and CDR2 FQDESV (reference sequence). The ends were cut back, 5 bases at V and 4 bases at J, with 15 bases in the middle. The CDR3 spans 14 residues. Written as DNA, the CDR3 is TGTGCCAGCAGCGAACAGGGATCAGGATACGAGCAGTACTTC. This translates into CASSEQGSGYEQYF.

The rearrangement joins TRBV27 to TRBJ2-7; 10 nucleotides line up with TRBD1. The CDR3 is made up of 13 amino acids. Germline CDR1 is MNHEY and CDR2 is SMNVEV (reference sequence). With V trimmed by 6 bases and J by 5 bases, 4 bases remained unmatched. Written as DNA, the CDR3 is TGTGCCAGCAGGTGGGACAGGGGACACGAGCAGTACTTC. As protein: CASRWDRGHEQYF.

This clone showed up just once. V gene TRBV5-4 combines with J gene TRBJ2-7; D may be TRBD1 (6 bases). Germline assignment: CDR1 SGHNT and CDR2 YYREEE (reference sequence). CDR3 length: 13 amino acids. V lost 4 bases to trimming and J lost 2 bases, with 10 bases between them. This chain's CDR3 is CASSVGQAYEQYF. The CDR3 DNA reads as TGTGCCAGCAGCGTGGGACAAGCCTACGAGCAGTACTTC.

V usage is TRBV19 and J usage is TRBJ1-1; TRBD1 matches 10 bases. The ends lost 7 bases at V and 5 bases at J; junction bases unmatched: 10. There are 15 residues in the CDR3. The germline gives CDR1 LNHDA, CDR2 SQIVND (reference sequence). CDR3 DNA sequence: TGTGCCAGTAATGATTCGGGACAGGGGAAAACTGAAGCTTTCTTT. Translating gives CASNDSGQGKTEAFF.

V usage is TRBV11-3 and J usage is TRBJ2-1, with TRBD2 as a possible D gene (6 bases). With 5 bases removed from V and 2 bases from J, the gap between germline ends came to 13 bases. Germline CDR1 SGHNT, CDR2 YENEEA. This CDR3 region has 15 residues. The CDR3 loop is CASSGDFPTYNEQFF. CDR3 nucleotide sequence: TGTGCCAGCAGCGGGGACTTCCCAACCTACAATGAGCAGTTCTTC. The full variable domain, in which reference TRBV11-3 and TRBJ2-1 provide the parts outside the CDR3, is EAGVVQSPRYKIIEKKQPVAFWCNPISGHNTLYWYLQNLGQGPELLIRYENEEAVDDSQLPKDRFSAERLKGVDSTLKIQPAELGDSAVYLCASSGDFPTYNEQFFGPGTRLTVL.

The CDR3 region has the DNA TGTGCCAGCAAAGGTGGGGCAGGGGTAGATTCACCCCTCCACTTT. Its translation is CASKGGAGVDSPLHF. The chain uses TRBV5-4 and TRBJ1-6; possibly TRBD1 for D (6 bases). The CDR3 is made up of 15 amino acids. With 6 bases removed from V and 8 bases from J, the gap between germline ends came to 18 bases. The germline V gene has CDR1 SGHNT and CDR2 YYREEE (reference sequence).

This chain joins TRBV7-9 and TRBJ1-3; 9 positions match TRBD1. V was clipped by 3 bases and J by 12 bases; unmatched bases: 9. This CDR3 is built from 14 residues. Germline V gene data show CDR1 as SEHNR and CDR2 as FQNEAQ (reference sequence). As DNA, the CDR3 is TGTGCCAGCAGCTTTCCGGACAGGGGCCGCATCATATATTTT. As protein: CASSFPDRGRIIYF.

A few counts support this clone. This sequence joins TRBV29-1 and TRBJ2-2; D is perhaps TRBD1 (6 bases). Germline CDR1 and CDR2: SQVTM and ANQGSEA. The CDR3 runs to 13 residues. V lost 6 bases and J 1 base, leaving 9 bases between the germline ends. The DNA for the CDR3 is TGCAGCGTAGGGACATTGAACACCGGGGAGCTGTTTTTT. Its translation is CSVGTLNTGELFF.

The V gene is TRBV6-1, the J gene TRBJ1-5; no firm D call. Trimming shortened V by 8 bases and J by 0 bases, and 5 bases separated the two germline ends. Germline V gene data show CDR1 as MNHNS and CDR2 as SASEGT. This CDR3 region has 12 residues. As DNA, the CDR3 is TGTGCCAGCCGCTATAGCAATCAGCCCCAGCATTTT. It specifies CASRYSNQPQHF.

As DNA, the CDR3 is TGTGCCAGCAGGTTCGGGGGGGGCTCCTACGAGCAGTACTTC. Translation gives CASRFGGGSYEQYF. This chain uses TRBV27 with TRBJ2-7; 8 bases agree with TRBD2. V shed 6 bases, J shed 0 bases, and the junction held 4 bases outside the gene matches. Germline lookup yields CDR1 MNHEY and CDR2 SMNVEV (reference sequence). The CDR3 contains 14 residues.

The rearrangement joins TRBV6-5 to TRBJ2-5, with 11 positions matching TRBD2. CDR1 MNHEY and CDR2 SVGAGI come from the germline V gene. The CDR3 totals 15 residues. V trimming: 5 bases; J trimming: 5 bases; junction bases outside the gene matches: 7. The CDR3 spells CASSRLAGGVETQYF. The CDR3 DNA reads TGTGCCAGCAGTCGTTTAGCGGGAGGGGTGGAGACCCAGTACTTC.

This sequence joins TRBV7-9 and TRBJ2-1, with D perhaps TRBD2 (5 bases). The ends were cut back, 5 bases at V and 0 bases at J, with 8 bases in the middle. CDR3 length equals 14 residues. Germline V gives CDR1 SEHNR, CDR2 FQNEAQ (reference sequence). The DNA for the CDR3 is TGTGCCAGCAGCGGAGGAGGCTCCTACAATGAGCAGTTCTTC. Its translation: CASSGGGSYNEQFF.

This rearrangement joins TRBV19 to TRBJ2-7, with D tentatively TRBD1 (6 bases). The CDR3 is 13 amino acids. Germline CDR1 and CDR2: LNHDA and SQIVND (reference sequence). V was cut by 6 bases and J by 2 bases, with 11 bases left in between. CDR3: CASSGTYTYEQYF. The CDR3 DNA sequence: TGTGCCAGTAGCGGGACATACACCTACGAGCAGTACTTC.

This clone was seen a handful of times. CDR3 coding DNA: TGTGCCAGCAGTGAAGGGCAGGGGAGTGAAAAACTGTTTTTT. Protein sequence: CASSEGQGSEKLFF. The V and J genes are TRBV6-1 and TRBJ1-4, with TRBD1 as a possible D gene (6 bases). The CDR3 has 14 residues. Germline-derived CDR1 and CDR2 are MNHNS and SASEGT. The germline V and J ends were trimmed by 1 base and 7 bases, with 10 bases remaining between them.

Details on this clone: Other DNA sequences in this sample translate to the same CDR3. The rearrangement joins TRBV5-1 to TRBJ2-3; D gene uncertain. The CDR3 is made up of 14 amino acids. V dropped 0 bases and J dropped 2 bases, with 7 bases sitting between them. Per germline, CDR1 SGHRS and CDR2 YFSETQ. CDR3 amino acids: CASSLGEPTDTQYF. DNA for the CDR3: TGCGCCAGCAGCTTGGGTGAGCCCACAGATACGCAGTATTTT.

This rearrangement joins TRBV27 to TRBJ1-1; D remains ambiguous. This CDR3 region has 15 residues. The germline V and J ends were trimmed by 5 bases and 1 base, with 14 bases remaining between them. Germline CDR1 reads MNHEY; CDR2 reads SMNVEV (reference sequence). The CDR3 reads CASSVRFTENTEAFF. CDR3 nucleotide sequence: TGTGCCAGCAGTGTTCGTTTCACAGAGAACACTGAAGCTTTCTTT.

CDR3 nucleotides: TGTGCCAGCAGCGCCGGACAGGGCCAATCCTACGAGCAGTACTTC. Protein sequence: CASSAGQGQSYEQYF. This chain joins TRBV5-4 and TRBJ2-7, with 8 bases matching TRBD1. From germline, CDR1 is SGHNT and CDR2 YYREEE (reference sequence). The CDR3 covers 15 residues. V gave up 4 bases and J gave up 1 base; unmatched junction bases: 7.

This chain connects TRBV9 to TRBJ2-5; TRBD2 agrees at 8 bases. V lost 0 bases to trimming and J lost 5 bases; unmatched junction nucleotides: 6. This CDR3 contains 15 residues. Germline V gives CDR1 SGDLS, CDR2 YYNGEE. CDR3 DNA: TGTGCCAGCAGCGTAGGGAGCGGGAGCGGGGAGACCCAGTACTTC. Its protein is CASSVGSGSGETQYF.

This rearrangement joins TRBV25-1 to TRBJ2-7; 8 bases align to TRBD1. The trim removed 10 bases at V and 1 base at J, leaving 18 bases unmatched. The CDR3 consists of 17 residues. Germline CDR1 MGHDK, CDR2 SYGVNS. In nucleotides, the CDR3 is TGTGCCATCAATACCATGACAGGGGCCTTACAGTCCTACGAGCAGTACTTC. Translating gives CAINTMTGALQSYEQYF.

V gene TRBV28 combines with J gene TRBJ2-3; D not resolved. The CDR3 totals 15 residues. CDR1 MDHEN and CDR2 SYDVKM come from the germline V gene. V lost 5 bases to trimming and J lost 6 bases, with 18 bases between them. The DNA for the CDR3 is TGTGCCAGCAGTCCTTCACTAAGCTTCGGGGATACGCAGTATTTT. It codes for CASSPSLSFGDTQYF.

The gene calls are TRBV7-2 and TRBJ1-2, with D maybe TRBD1 (6 bases). This CDR3 is built from 14 residues. The ends were cut back, 0 bases at V and 3 bases at J, with 8 bases in the middle. Germline-derived CDR1 and CDR2 are SGHTA and FQGNSA. For the CDR3, the DNA is TGTGCCAGCAGCTTAGCCGCAGGGGACTATGGCTACACCTTC. Translated, it gives CASSLAAGDYGYTF.

The rearrangement joins TRBV29-1 to TRBJ1-4, with D perhaps matching TRBD1 (5 bases). V gave up 5 bases and J gave up 6 bases, with 10 bases separating them. The CDR3 is 12 residues long. Germline V lookup: CDR1 SQVTM, CDR2 ANQGSEA. The CDR3 region has the DNA TGCAGCGTTTCAGGAGGGGATGAAAAACTGTTTTTT. The encoded protein is CSVSGGDEKLFF.

The rearrangement uses TRBV30 and TRBJ2-5, with a weak D call TRBD1 (5 bases). The CDR3 totals 15 residues. V lost 0 bases, J lost 4 bases, and 15 bases lay in between. The germline V gene encodes CDR1 GTSNPN and CDR2 SVGIG (reference sequence). DNA of the CDR3: TGTGCCTGGAGTGTAATTCAGGGTTTTCGAGAGACCCAGTACTTC. It yields the protein CAWSVIQGFRETQYF.